What follows describes a single T cell receptor (beta chain). The data derive from a study of blood T cell repertoires in COVID-19. Seattle participants joined during active infection and were tracked over time. The length of the CDR3 is 17 residues. Trimming stripped 4 bases from V and 1 base from J, with 20 bases between. CDR1 and CDR2 (germline): MDHEN, SYDVKM. Here immunoSEQ multiplex PCR was the method, and the copy in TCRdb shows in-frame clones only, minus some. Of a few hundred thousand clones in the sample, around 90% were seen once. The TCR sequence derives from a woman aged 55-75 years with COVID-19, enrolled during active disease. V usage is TRBV28 and J usage is TRBJ2-7; weak D call: TRBD2 (6 bases). Sequenced material: peripheral blood. The CDR3 is CASSSPRRASWSYEQYF. The CDR3 nucleotides are TGTGCCAGCAGTTCCCCTAGGAGGGCTAGCTGGTCCTACGAGCAGTACTTC.